The next 26 T cell receptor beta chains were all read from a single sample in a study of shared clonotypes between healthy human individuals. Clones were sequenced by immunoSEQ multiplex PCR, and TCRdb holds only the in-frame ones, with some missing. The repertoire has 2 million to 3 million clones, 80% to 95% of them found once; the top ten carry around 0.4%. The sequenced sample consisted of naive CD4+ T cells from PBMCs. Described subset: CD45RA+ positively selected. All receptors derive from a man aged 18 to 35 in good health. Some clones in this sample may be carry-over from other donors' samples.

The CDR3 protein is CASSLAGGDYFGGYTF. CDR3 in DNA: TGTGCCAGCAGCTTAGCTGGGGGCGACTACTTCGGTGGCTACACCTTC. The V and J genes are TRBV7-9 and TRBJ1-2; weak D call: TRBD1 (6 bases). The germline V and J ends were trimmed by 0 bases and 7 bases, with 18 bases remaining between them. The CDR3 has 16 amino acids. Germline V gene sequence: CDR1 SEHNR, CDR2 FQNEAQ (reference sequence).

Worth noting for this clone: One base away lies a much larger clone, so this may be a sequencing read error. Other DNA sequences within the sample encode an identical CDR3. This CDR3 is CASSLGQQETQYF. The DNA of the CDR3 is TGCGCCAGCAGCTTGGGACAGCAGGAGACCCAGTACTTC. The chain uses TRBV5-1 and TRBJ2-5, with D possibly TRBD1 on 5 matching bases. Germline V gene sequence: CDR1 SGHRS, CDR2 YFSETQ. Trimming removed 0 bases at V and 5 bases at J, with 8 bases between. The CDR3 has 13 amino acids.

The V call is TRBV5-1, the J call TRBJ2-2; tentative D call: TRBD2 (6 bases). This CDR3 comprises 17 residues. V dropped 1 base and J dropped 4 bases, with 17 bases sitting between them. Looked up from germline, CDR1 is SGHRS and CDR2 is YFSETQ. CDR3 in DNA: TGCGCCAGCAGCTTGCAGTGGCTACCCGGGGGCACCGGGGAGCTGTTTTTT. Residues: CASSLQWLPGGTGELFF.

This chain uses TRBV7-3 with TRBJ2-1; D not certain. The CDR3 is 15 amino acids. V dropped 2 bases and J dropped 0 bases, with 8 bases sitting between them. The germline CDR1 and CDR2 sequences are SGHTA and FQGTGA. The CDR3 bases are TGTGCCAGCAGCTTACAGGTCAGCTCCTACAATGAGCAGTTCTTC. Translation gives CASSLQVSSYNEQFF.

The genes are TRBV28 and TRBJ2-1, with TRBD2 matching 9 bases. After removal of 6 bases from V and 2 bases from J, the junction contained 5 bases not matched to a gene. The CDR3 loop spans 15 amino acids. Looked up from germline, CDR1 is MDHEN and CDR2 is SYDVKM. The CDR3 loop reads CASRGLALTYNEQFF. CDR3 nucleotide sequence: TGTGCCAGCAGAGGACTAGCGTTGACCTACAATGAGCAGTTCTTC.

J is TRBJ2-3 and V is TRBV7-2; TRBD2 matches at 14 bases. The V and J ends lost 5 bases and 3 bases, in that order; junction bases with no gene match: 10. The CDR3 is made up of 18 amino acids. CDR1 is SGHTA and CDR2 is FQGNSA in the germline V gene. The CDR3 is CASSNPGTSGSQTDTQYF. CDR3 sequence (DNA): TGTGCCAGCAGCAACCCGGGGACTAGCGGGAGTCAAACAGATACGCAGTATTTT.

In DNA form, the CDR3 reads TGTGCCAGCAGCCCCCCCGGGGGGAGCTCCTACGAGCAGTACTTC. Translation: CASSPPGGSSYEQYF. The chain carries TRBV13 and TRBJ2-7; 7 nucleotides line up with TRBD2. The V gene's germline CDR1 is PRHDT and CDR2 FYEKMQ (reference sequence). This CDR3 is built from 15 residues. With 5 bases clipped from V and 0 bases from J, the junction kept 7 bases outside the gene matches.

The CDR3 sequence: CASSEPTGRNQPQHF. The CDR3, as DNA: TGTGCCAGCAGCGAACCGACAGGGAGGAATCAGCCCCAGCATTTT. V and J are TRBV7-8 and TRBJ1-5, with 7 bases matching TRBD1. The germline CDR1 and CDR2 sequences are SGHVS and FQNEAQ. The junction had 8 bases not matched to a gene; V was cut back by 5 bases and J by 4 bases. The CDR3 has 15 amino acids.

CDR3 sequence: CASSSGNLRTTNTEAFF. The CDR3 nucleotides read TGTGCCAGCAGCTCCGGAAACCTAAGGACAACCAACACTGAAGCTTTCTTT. V gene TRBV11-2 combines with J gene TRBJ1-1; a weak D match, TRBD1 (5 bases). This CDR3 is 17 amino acids long. Between the trimmed V and J ends, which lost 4 bases and 2 bases, there was a span of 20 bases. Germline V gives CDR1 SGHAT, CDR2 FQNNGV.

This clone was seen a single time. CDR3 sequence: CASSSLLAGGYNEQFF. In DNA form, the CDR3 reads TGTGCCAGCAGTTCCCTCCTAGCGGGAGGGTACAATGAGCAGTTCTTC. The chain links TRBV2 to TRBJ2-1; 12 bases are a match to TRBD2. Trimming removed 5 bases from V and 4 bases from J; junction bases left unmatched: 6. Germline loops: CDR1 SNHLY, CDR2 FYNNEI. The CDR3 runs to 16 residues.

A remark on this clone: Other DNA sequences in this specimen translate into the identical CDR3. The gene calls are TRBV7-3 and TRBJ2-1, with D perhaps assigned TRBD1 or TRBD2 (5 bases each). This CDR3 has 14 amino acids. Looked up from germline, CDR1 is SGHTA and CDR2 is FQGTGA. V gave up 2 bases and J gave up 1 base, with 6 bases separating them. CDR3: CASSLGGSYNEQFF. In DNA, the CDR3 is TGTGCCAGCAGCTTAGGGGGTTCCTACAATGAGCAGTTCTTC.

This clone was detected only a few times. The chain joins TRBV18 to TRBJ1-2, with D possibly TRBD1 on 6 matching bases. This CDR3 has 13 amino acids. The V end was cut by 8 bases, the J end by 3 bases, with 13 bases between. CDR1 is KGHSH and CDR2 is LQKENI in the germline V gene. The CDR3 nucleotides read TGTGCCAGCGGTCAGGACAGACACTATGGCTACACCTTC. Translated: CASGQDRHYGYTF.

The chain has TRBV7-9 and TRBJ1-2, with 7 positions matching TRBD1. CDR1 SEHNR and CDR2 FQNEAQ come from the germline V gene (reference sequence). This CDR3 has 13 amino acids. Trimming cost V 3 bases and J 11 bases; bases outside gene matches: 9. CDR3 region: CASSFSGGEEYTF. The CDR3 nucleotides are TGTGCCAGCAGCTTTTCAGGGGGGGAGGAATACACCTTC.

The chain recombines TRBV6-5 with TRBJ1-3; 8 bases are shared with TRBD1. V dropped 4 bases and J dropped 4; count of bases not matched to a gene: 6. The CDR3 runs to 15 residues. Germline V gene lookup returns CDR1 MNHEY and CDR2 SVGAGI. CDR3 residues: CASSLNRGGGNTIYF. The CDR3 DNA sequence: TGTGCCAGCAGTTTGAACAGGGGGGGAGGAAACACCATATATTTT.

The chain has TRBV6-5 and TRBJ1-4; TRBD1 is a possible D gene (6 bases). Germline V gene sequence: CDR1 MNHEY, CDR2 SVGAGI. The CDR3 has 15 residues. V was trimmed by 3 bases and J by 3 bases, leaving 11 bases between them. CDR3 region: CASSYTGRANEKLFF. As DNA, the CDR3 is TGTGCCAGCAGTTATACAGGGAGGGCTAATGAAAAACTGTTTTTT.

The CDR3 bases are TGTGCCAGCAGCAAAGCGGGAAGATCCTACAATGAGCAGTTCTTC. Amino acid sequence: CASSKAGRSYNEQFF. This chain joins TRBV7-9 and TRBJ2-1, with TRBD2 matching over 7 bases. In germline, CDR1 is SEHNR, CDR2 FQNEAQ (reference sequence). The CDR3 is 15 residues long. After removal of 5 bases from V and 1 base from J, the junction contained 5 bases not matched to a gene.

V usage is TRBV7-3 and J usage is TRBJ2-3, with 10 bases that match TRBD2. In germline, CDR1 is SGHTA, CDR2 FQGTGA. CDR3 size: 17 residues. The ends lost 1 base at V and 2 bases at J; junction bases unmatched: 6. CDR3 region: CASSLMPSGRFTDTQYF. CDR3 coding DNA: TGTGCCAGCAGCTTAATGCCTAGCGGGAGATTCACAGATACGCAGTATTTT.

This chain links TRBV7-6 with TRBJ2-7; 12 positions match TRBD2. J lost 6 bases, V lost 5 bases, and 8 bases had no gene match. The CDR3 runs to 15 residues. Germline assignment: CDR1 SGHVS and CDR2 FNYEAQ. The CDR3 nucleotides are TGTGCCAGCAGCCGCTCTAGCGGGAGGGCCGGCGAGCAGTACTTC. This translates into CASSRSSGRAGEQYF.

A single count supports this clone. The chain uses TRBV30 and TRBJ1-2; D call uncertain. The germline CDR1 and CDR2 sequences are GTSNPN and SVGIG (reference sequence). CDR3 length: 15 amino acids. V was trimmed by 5 bases and J by 5 bases, leaving 21 bases between them. The CDR3 DNA is TGTGCCTGGGCAAGATGGGGAGGCAATACTTATGGCTACACCTTC. It codes for CAWARWGGNTYGYTF.

The chain links TRBV6-1 to TRBJ1-1; a possible D gene is TRBD1 (6 bases). Per germline, CDR1 MNHNS and CDR2 SASEGT. V lost 6 bases to trimming and J lost 0 bases, with 8 bases between them. The CDR3 has 13 residues. CDR3 region: CASRQGMNTEAFF. CDR3 DNA: TGTGCCAGCAGACAGGGCATGAACACTGAAGCTTTCTTT.

The rearrangement uses TRBV15 and TRBJ2-3; a possible D gene is TRBD2 (5 bases). Germline CDR1 LNHNV, CDR2 YYDKDF (reference sequence). V was cut by 1 base and J by 0 bases, with 8 bases left in between. The length of the CDR3 is 15 residues. CDR3 bases: TGTGCCACCAGCAGAGTTCGGACTAGCACAGATACGCAGTATTTT. Its protein is CATSRVRTSTDTQYF.

The genes are TRBV23-1 and TRBJ1-2, with D uncertain. TRBV23-1 is an open reading frame whose function is uncertain. V was pared by 0 bases and J by 4 bases, with 12 bases between. The CDR3 is 15 amino acids. CDR3 nucleotides: TGCGCCAGCAGTCAATCGGAGGGTTGGAGCTATGGCTACACCTTC. This sequence encodes CASSQSEGWSYGYTF.

The chain employs TRBV5-1 and TRBJ2-3; TRBD2 might be the D (6 bases). This CDR3 comprises 16 residues. Trimming took off 0 bases at V and 2 bases at J, with 13 bases between the two ends. CDR1 and CDR2 from the germline V gene are SGHRS and YFSETQ. CDR3 loop: CASSLEAGRHTDTQYF. CDR3 coding DNA: TGCGCCAGCAGCTTGGAGGCAGGGAGGCACACAGATACGCAGTATTTT.

The J gene is TRBJ1-2, the V gene TRBV19, with 9 bases fitting TRBD1. Trimming at V came to 4 bases and at J to 6 bases, leaving 9 bases not matched to a gene. From germline, CDR1 is LNHDA and CDR2 SQIVND (reference sequence). The CDR3 loop spans 15 amino acids. The CDR3 loop is CASSTRTGDNHGYTF. The CDR3 nucleotides read TGTGCCAGTAGTACACGGACAGGGGACAACCATGGCTACACCTTC.

The V and J genes are TRBV6-5 and TRBJ1-6; TRBD1 is a possible D gene (5 bases). The germline V and J ends were trimmed by 2 bases and 5 bases, with 10 bases remaining between them. In germline, CDR1 is MNHEY, CDR2 SVGAGI. The CDR3 spans 15 residues. In DNA, the CDR3 is TGTGCCAGCAGTTACGACAGCGCCAATAATTCACCCCTCCACTTT. The encoded protein is CASSYDSANNSPLHF.

The CDR3 region is CASSYKHRADTQYF. CDR3 sequence (DNA): TGTGCCAGCAGCTATAAGCACAGGGCAGATACGCAGTATTTT. The chain employs TRBV5-8 and TRBJ2-3, with a weak D call TRBD1 (6 bases). The CDR3 has 14 residues. Trimming took 3 bases from V and 4 from J, leaving 12 bases between them. CDR1 and CDR2 from the germline V gene are SGHTS and YDEGEE.